Each of the 22 T cell receptor beta chains below was sequenced from the same sample in a study of blood T cell repertoires in COVID-19. Produced via immunoSEQ multiplex PCR; TCRdb's table is partial and in-frame only. This table has roughly 200,000 clones, 80% to 90% appearing once. Sample: peripheral blood. The receptors were gathered from a human donor in a cohort sampled during active COVID-19.

CDR3 nucleotides: TGTGCCAGCAGCCAAGTCTTCACTAGCGGGAGCTCCTACAATGAGCAGTTCTTC. Translating it yields CASSQVFTSGSSYNEQFF. This rearrangement joins TRBV4-2 to TRBJ2-1; the match to TRBD2 covers 11 bases. CDR1 LGHNA and CDR2 YNFKEQ come from the germline V gene. The trim removed 1 base at V and 0 bases at J, leaving 5 bases unmatched. CDR3 length equals 18 residues.

V usage is TRBV4-1 and J usage is TRBJ2-7; D uncertain. The V gene's germline CDR1 is MGHRA and CDR2 YSYEKL. Trimming shortened V by 1 base and J by 7 bases, and 11 bases separated the two germline ends. There are 13 residues in the CDR3. This chain's CDR3 is CASSQVGASEQYF. CDR3 sequence (DNA): TGCGCCAGCAGCCAAGTCGGAGCGTCTGAGCAGTACTTC.

The J gene is TRBJ1-2, the V gene TRBV2; 8 nucleotides agree with TRBD1. With 5 bases clipped from V and 8 bases from J, the junction kept 10 bases outside the gene matches. Looked up from germline, CDR1 is SNHLY and CDR2 is FYNNEI. This CDR3 is 14 amino acids long. CDR3 region: CASSRSGGADGYTF. CDR3 nucleotides: TGTGCCAGCAGTCGATCAGGGGGCGCGGACGGCTACACCTTC.

This chain connects TRBV7-6 to TRBJ1-1; no firm D call. The length of the CDR3 is 11 residues. Germline lookup yields CDR1 SGHVS and CDR2 FNYEAQ. V shed 5 bases and J shed 8 bases, with 9 bases lying between them. CDR3 in DNA: TGTGCCAGCAGCCCCCGGAGGGAAGCTTTCTTT. It yields the protein CASSPRREAFF.

The rearrangement joins TRBV4-1 to TRBJ2-2; maybe TRBD1 (5 bases). V lost 4 bases, J lost 4 bases, and 10 bases lay in between. Germline CDR1 is MGHRA and CDR2 is YSYEKL. CDR3 length: 14 amino acids. CDR3: CASSRAQGTGELFF. The CDR3 DNA reads as TGCGCCAGCAGCCGGGCCCAGGGCACCGGGGAGCTGTTTTTT.

This clone was seen once. The V gene is TRBV2, the J gene TRBJ1-2, with 10 bases lining up with TRBD1. The CDR3 sequence is 16 residues long. V was pared by 3 bases and J by 2 bases, with 6 bases of the junction left unmatched. Germline V CDR1 and CDR2: SNHLY, FYNNEI. The CDR3 loop reads CASSEKGTGANYGYTF. CDR3 sequence (DNA): TGTGCCAGCAGTGAGAAGGGGACAGGGGCAAACTATGGCTACACCTTC.

The chain uses TRBV12-2 and TRBJ2-4; the table calls TRBD1, which could not be checked here. TRBV12-2 is a pseudogene segment. This CDR3 is built from 12 residues. The CDR3 here is CASRLGRNIQYF. For the CDR3, the DNA is TGTGCAAGTCGCCTGGGGCGGAACATTCAGTACTTC.

This clone was counted between two and nine times. CDR3 sequence: CASRPQTGQGYTF. The CDR3 bases are TGTGCCAGTAGACCCCAGACAGGGCAAGGCTACACCTTC. This chain joins TRBV19 and TRBJ1-2, with TRBD1 identical over 7 bases. The CDR3 is made up of 13 amino acids. Looked up from germline, CDR1 is LNHDA and CDR2 is SQIVND (reference sequence). The junction had 9 bases not matched to a gene; V was cut back by 6 bases and J by 8 bases.

CDR3 in amino acids: CAWSVPGFYGYTF. The DNA of the CDR3 is TGTGCCTGGAGTGTACCCGGGTTCTATGGCTACACCTTC. The rearrangement joins TRBV30 to TRBJ1-2; D unresolved. CDR1 is GTSNPN and CDR2 is SVGIG in the germline V gene (reference sequence). The CDR3 runs to 13 residues. Trimming shortened V by 0 bases and J by 4 bases, and 9 bases separated the two germline ends.

The rearrangement joins TRBV30 to TRBJ1-2, with 7 positions matching TRBD1. The CDR3 is made up of 19 amino acids. The germline V gene encodes CDR1 GTSNPN and CDR2 SVGIG (reference sequence). With V trimmed by 3 bases and J by 7 bases, 26 bases remained unmatched. In DNA form, the CDR3 reads TGTGCCTGGAGGGGGACAGTGTACGGACTGAGAGCGGGGGTTTCTGGCTACACCTTC. Its protein product is CAWRGTVYGLRAGVSGYTF. The full variable domain, its missing parts supplied by reference TRBV30 and TRBJ1-2, is SQTIHQWPATLVQPVGSPLSLECTVEGTSNPNLYWYRQAAGRGLQLLFYSVGIGQISSEVPQNLSASRPQDRQFILSSKKLLLSDSGFYLCAWRGTVYGLRAGVSGYTFGSGTRLTVV.

The gene calls are TRBV2 and TRBJ2-7; 7 bases agree with TRBD2. Unmatched junction bases numbered 6, after V lost 3 bases and J lost 4 bases. The germline V gene encodes CDR1 SNHLY and CDR2 FYNNEI. The CDR3 has 14 residues. DNA of the CDR3: TGTGCCAGCAGTGACGGCGGGGGAGTGTACGAGCAGTACTTC. Its translation: CASSDGGGVYEQYF.

The chain links TRBV9 to TRBJ2-2; 9 bases fit TRBD2. Trimming took 4 bases from V and 2 from J; bases not matched to a gene: 15. Per germline, CDR1 SGDLS and CDR2 YYNGEE. This CDR3 contains 19 residues. The CDR3 DNA is TGTGCCAGCAGCATCATATCCCATAGCGGGAGCGGAAACACCGGGGAGCTGTTTTTT. Its translation is CASSIISHSGSGNTGELFF.

This clone was counted a few times. This chain joins TRBV11-1 and TRBJ2-5, with a possible D match to TRBD1 (6 bases). Germline-derived CDR1 and CDR2 are SGHAT and FQDESV (reference sequence). V lost 5 bases to trimming and J lost 2 bases, with 9 bases between them. This CDR3 is built from 13 residues. The CDR3 region is CASSHGQQETQYF. CDR3 nucleotides: TGTGCCAGCAGCCACGGACAGCAAGAGACCCAGTACTTC.

The chain is built from TRBV5-1 and TRBJ2-1; 11 bases are a match to TRBD2. Per germline, CDR1 SGHRS and CDR2 YFSETQ. After removal of 5 bases from V and 9 bases from J, the junction contained 4 bases not matched to a gene. The CDR3 loop spans 13 amino acids. The CDR3: CASSSGTSGEQFF. The CDR3 DNA is TGCGCCAGCAGTTCCGGGACTAGCGGTGAGCAGTTCTTC.

This chain uses TRBV7-9 with TRBJ1-6; D might be TRBD1 (5 bases). The length of the CDR3 is 14 residues. Germline CDR1 SEHNR, CDR2 FQNEAQ (reference sequence). Trimming shortened V by 5 bases and J by 8 bases, and 13 bases separated the two germline ends. The CDR3 region has the DNA TGTGCCAGCAGCCGAGGGACTCCTCATTCACCCCTCCACTTT. It encodes CASSRGTPHSPLHF.

The gene calls are TRBV7-9 and TRBJ2-5, with TRBD2 matching over 7 bases. Losses at the gene ends were 5 bases for V and 3 bases for J; bases not matched to a gene: 9. Germline lookup yields CDR1 SEHNR and CDR2 FQNEAQ (reference sequence). CDR3 length: 15 amino acids. CDR3 nucleotides: TGTGCCAGCAGCCGCTCCCGCGGGAGTGAAGAGACCCAGTACTTC. Amino acids: CASSRSRGSEETQYF.

The CDR3 region is CASTLGLEGTQYF. The CDR3 coding sequence is TGTGCCAGCACTTTGGGACTAGAGGGGACCCAGTACTTC. The chain combines TRBV28 with TRBJ2-5, with TRBD2 identical over 8 bases. The J segment lost 7 bases and the V segment lost 7 bases, leaving 8 bases of the junction unmatched. The germline gives CDR1 MDHEN, CDR2 SYDVKM. This CDR3 is 13 amino acids long.

The count of this clone is one. The V and J genes are TRBV5-1 and TRBJ1-6; D is unclear. V lost 1 base and J 7 bases, leaving 6 bases between the germline ends. This CDR3 spans 13 amino acids. The germline CDR1 and CDR2 sequences are SGHRS and YFSETQ. The CDR3 loop is CASSLTQNSPLHF. CDR3 nucleotide sequence: TGCGCCAGCAGCTTGACGCAGAATTCACCCCTCCACTTT.

This clone was observed a handful of times. The CDR3 spells CASSQDTGAAAFF. Written as DNA, the CDR3 is TGTGCCAGCAGCCAAGACACAGGGGCAGCGGCTTTCTTT. The chain joins TRBV3-1 (or the pseudogene TRBV3-2) to TRBJ1-1; 7 bases fit TRBD1. The CDR3 loop spans 13 amino acids. After removal of 0 bases from V and 11 bases from J, the junction contained 6 bases not matched to a gene. CDR1 and CDR2 (germline): LGHDT, YNNKEL (reference sequence).

The V and J genes are TRBV6-5 and TRBJ2-7; 11 bases agree with TRBD1. The trim removed 5 bases at V and 1 base at J, leaving 4 bases unmatched. In germline, CDR1 is MNHEY, CDR2 SVGAGI. CDR3 length: 15 residues. CDR3 DNA: TGTGCCAGCAGTCGTGGGACAGGGGGGTCCTACGAGCAGTACTTC. Protein: CASSRGTGGSYEQYF.

This sequence joins TRBV5-1 and TRBJ2-3; 11 positions agree with TRBD2. Germline trimming cut 2 bases from V and 6 bases from J; bases unmatched to any gene: 14. Germline lookup yields CDR1 SGHRS and CDR2 YFSETQ. The CDR3 loop spans 18 amino acids. DNA of the CDR3: TGCGCCAGCAGCTTAAATACCTTAGCGGGAGGGCCGGGGGATACGCAGTATTTT. Its protein product is CASSLNTLAGGPGDTQYF.

The chain carries TRBV28 and TRBJ2-3, with 10 bases identical to TRBD2. The CDR3 is 16 residues long. The ends lost 3 bases at V and 4 bases at J; junction bases unmatched: 7. Germline V gene sequence: CDR1 MDHEN, CDR2 SYDVKM. The CDR3 loop reads CASSFGQREGSDTQYF. The CDR3 bases are TGTGCCAGCAGTTTCGGCCAGCGGGAGGGCTCAGATACGCAGTATTTT.